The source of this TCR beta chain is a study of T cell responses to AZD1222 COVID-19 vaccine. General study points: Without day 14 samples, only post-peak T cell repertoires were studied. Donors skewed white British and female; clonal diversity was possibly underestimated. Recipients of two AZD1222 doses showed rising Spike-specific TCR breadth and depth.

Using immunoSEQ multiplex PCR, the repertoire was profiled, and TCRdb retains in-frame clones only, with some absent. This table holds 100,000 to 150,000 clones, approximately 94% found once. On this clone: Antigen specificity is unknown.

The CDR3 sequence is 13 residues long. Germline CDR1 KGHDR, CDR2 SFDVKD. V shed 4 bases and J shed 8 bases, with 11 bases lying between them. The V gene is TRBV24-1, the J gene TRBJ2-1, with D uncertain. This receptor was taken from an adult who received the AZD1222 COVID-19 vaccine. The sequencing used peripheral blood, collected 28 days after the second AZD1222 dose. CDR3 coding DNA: TGTGCCACCAGTGACGTCACCGGAGATGAGCAGTTCTTC. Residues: CATSDVTGDEQFF.